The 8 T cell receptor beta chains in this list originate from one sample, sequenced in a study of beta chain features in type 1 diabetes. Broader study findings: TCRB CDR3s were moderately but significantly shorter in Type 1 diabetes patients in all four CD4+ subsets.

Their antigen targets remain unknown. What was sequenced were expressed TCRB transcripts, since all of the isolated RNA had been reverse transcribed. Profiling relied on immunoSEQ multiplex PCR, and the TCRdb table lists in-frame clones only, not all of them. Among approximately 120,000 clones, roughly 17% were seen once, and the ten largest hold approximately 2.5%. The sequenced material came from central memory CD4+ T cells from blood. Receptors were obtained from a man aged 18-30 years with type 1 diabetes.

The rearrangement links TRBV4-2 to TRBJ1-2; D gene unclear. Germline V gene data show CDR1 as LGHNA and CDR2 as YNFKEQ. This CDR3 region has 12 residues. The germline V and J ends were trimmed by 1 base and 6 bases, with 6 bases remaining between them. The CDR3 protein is CASSQVSDGYTF. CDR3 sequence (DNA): TGTGCCAGCAGCCAAGTCTCGGATGGCTACACCTTC.

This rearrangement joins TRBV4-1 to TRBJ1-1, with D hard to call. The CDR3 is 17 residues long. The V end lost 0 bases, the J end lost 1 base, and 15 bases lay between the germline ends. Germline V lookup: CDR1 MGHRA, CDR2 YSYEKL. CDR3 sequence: CASSQDRTEQSNTEAFF. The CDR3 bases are TGCGCCAGCAGCCAAGATCGAACGGAACAGTCGAACACTGAAGCTTTCTTT.

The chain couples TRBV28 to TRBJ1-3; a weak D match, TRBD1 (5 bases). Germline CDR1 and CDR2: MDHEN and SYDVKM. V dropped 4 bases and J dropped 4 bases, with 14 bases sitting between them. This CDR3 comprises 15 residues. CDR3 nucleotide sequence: TGTGCCAGCAGTTCCAACTCGGGACGCGGAAACACCATATATTTT. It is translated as CASSSNSGRGNTIYF.

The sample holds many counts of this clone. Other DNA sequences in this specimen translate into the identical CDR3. In DNA form, the CDR3 reads TGTGCCACCAGCAGGGACAGTTCCGGGGGTCTAACCCAGTACTTC. Translation gives CATSRDSSGGLTQYF. This chain joins TRBV15 and TRBJ2-5; D may match TRBD1 or TRBD2 (6 bases each). The CDR3 sequence is 15 residues long. The V and J ends lost 3 bases and 8 bases respectively, with 19 bases between them. Germline V lookup: CDR1 LNHNV, CDR2 YYDKDF (reference sequence).

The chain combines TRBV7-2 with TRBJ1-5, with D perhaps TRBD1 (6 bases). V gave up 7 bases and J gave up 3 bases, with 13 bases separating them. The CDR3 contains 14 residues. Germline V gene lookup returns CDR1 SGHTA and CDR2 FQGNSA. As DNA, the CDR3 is TGTGCCAGCACCCTCGGGGGCTCCAATCAGCCCCAGCATTTT. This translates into CASTLGGSNQPQHF.

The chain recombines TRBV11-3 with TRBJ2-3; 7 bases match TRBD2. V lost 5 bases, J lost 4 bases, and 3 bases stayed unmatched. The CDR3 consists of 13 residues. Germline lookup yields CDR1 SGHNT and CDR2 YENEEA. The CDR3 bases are TGTGCCAGCAGCCAGCGGGGAGCAGATACGCAGTATTTT. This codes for CASSQRGADTQYF.

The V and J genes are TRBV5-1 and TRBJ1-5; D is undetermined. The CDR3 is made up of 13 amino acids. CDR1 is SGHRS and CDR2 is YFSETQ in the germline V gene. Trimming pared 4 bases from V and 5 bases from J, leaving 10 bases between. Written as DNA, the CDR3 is TGCGCCAGCAGCCCTAATGTTGATCAGCCCCAGCATTTT. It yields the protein CASSPNVDQPQHF.

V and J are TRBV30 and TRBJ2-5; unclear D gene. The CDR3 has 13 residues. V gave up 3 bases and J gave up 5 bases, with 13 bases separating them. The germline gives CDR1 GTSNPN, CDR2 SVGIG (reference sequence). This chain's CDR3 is CAWRVGLTETQYF. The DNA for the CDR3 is TGTGCCTGGAGGGTAGGCTTGACGGAGACCCAGTACTTC.